This is a list of T cell receptor beta chains from one sample in a study of identical twins. MiXCR, run by TCRdb on the 5' RACE reads, gives a single entry per CDR3 protein. Here the sample spans around 290,000 distinct CDR3 sequences, less than 9.5% being singletons. A further study also used this sample, focusing on yellow fever vaccine responses in identical twins.

The sequenced material came from CD8+ T cells sorted from blood. These receptors were collected from a woman between 18 and 29 years old in good health. CDR3s leave out the opening cysteine and the closing phenylalanine or tryptophan. The order of the fields is J gene, clone size, V gene, CDR3 protein. Size values are once, few and many counts, or a class for expanded clones, and some rows have none.

>TRBJ1-1|few|TRBV6-5
ASSPDKNSEAF
>TRBJ1-2|.|TRBV10-2
ATRQGANGYT
>TRBJ2-1|many|TRBV28
ASRPVGLSYNEQF
>TRBJ2-7|few|TRBV4-1
ASSSNSGLQWGEQY
>TRBJ1-1|few|TRBV11-2
ASSLAYFDTEAF
>TRBJ2-7|few|TRBV3-1
ASSHDRGSSYEQY
>TRBJ2-7|few|TRBV27
ASSGGFRNSGGYEQY
>TRBJ2-7|.|TRBV11-1
ASSFLREDAEQY
>TRBJ2-3|.|TRBV19
ASSPTLGERNTDTQY
>TRBJ2-1|few|TRBV29-1
SVDSTPYNEQF
>TRBJ1-3|many|TRBV5-6
ASSLRDRGSGNTIY
>TRBJ2-7|.|TRBV28
ASSSPLYTGDEQY
>TRBJ2-1|.|TRBV27
ASSSPRPRTEQF
>TRBJ2-7|.|TRBV20-1
SASDFRPGGGYEQY
>TRBJ2-1|few|TRBV30
AWRGLAGGIRNEQF
>TRBJ2-1|many|TRBV4-1
ASSQEGAYNEQF
>TRBJ1-1|many|TRBV10-2
ASKGDGMDTEAF
>TRBJ2-5|few|TRBV20-1
SARAYQETQY
>TRBJ2-5|few|TRBV11-2
ASSLVGGSGGLEETQY
>TRBJ2-7|.|TRBV6-2/TRBV6-3
ASSYSSGEQY
>TRBJ2-5|few|TRBV29-1
SVEEADSFQETQY
>TRBJ2-7|.|TRBV7-9
ASSSLGNEQY
>TRBJ2-7|many|TRBV6-2/TRBV6-3
ASRFLAGEDYEQY
>TRBJ1-1|few|TRBV7-9
ASGLQEGTEAF
>TRBJ2-2|few|TRBV7-7
ASSLVGDTGELF
>TRBJ2-2|once|TRBV6-2/TRBV6-3
ASSHKYTGELF
>TRBJ1-4|few|TRBV6-1
ASSWASNEKLF
>TRBJ2-7|many|TRBV20-1
SANPVLTLYEQY
>TRBJ2-1|few|TRBV6-2/TRBV6-3
ASSSPFRQDEQF
>TRBJ2-7|many|TRBV12-3/TRBV12-4
ASSPGTDYEQY